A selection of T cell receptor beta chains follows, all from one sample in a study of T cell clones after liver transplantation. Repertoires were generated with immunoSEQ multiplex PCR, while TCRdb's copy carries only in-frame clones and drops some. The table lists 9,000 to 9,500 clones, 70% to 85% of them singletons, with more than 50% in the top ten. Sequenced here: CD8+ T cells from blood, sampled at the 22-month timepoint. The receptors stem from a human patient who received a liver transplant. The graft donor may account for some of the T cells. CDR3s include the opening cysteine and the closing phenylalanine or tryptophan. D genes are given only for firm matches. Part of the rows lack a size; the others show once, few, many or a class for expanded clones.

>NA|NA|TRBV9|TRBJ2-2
TGTGCCAGCAGCATCCAGAGACAGACGAACACCGGGGAGCTGTTTTTT
CASSIQRQTNTGELFF
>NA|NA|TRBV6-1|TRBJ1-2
TGTGCCAGCAGAGCAATTTGGTACCATGGCTACACCTTC
CASRAIWYHGYTF
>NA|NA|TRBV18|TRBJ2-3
TGTGCCAGCTCATTAGATACGCAGTATTTT
CASSLDTQYF
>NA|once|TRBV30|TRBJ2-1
TGTGCCGGCTTGACAGCCAGCTCCTACAATGAGCAGTTCTTC
CAGLTASSYNEQFF
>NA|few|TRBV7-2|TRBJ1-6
TGTGCCAGCAGCTCCGGGAGCCCTGGGGATAATTCACCCCTCCACTTT
CASSSGSPGDNSPLHF
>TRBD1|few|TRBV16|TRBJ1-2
TGTGCCAGCAGCCCCGAGAGGGCAGGGGGATCTGGCTACACCTTC
CASSPERAGGSGYTF
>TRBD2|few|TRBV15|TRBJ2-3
TGTGCCACCAGCAGAGCCATCGCAGCGGGGGCGGGGACTAGCACAGATACGCAGTATTTT
CATSRAIAAGAGTSTDTQYF
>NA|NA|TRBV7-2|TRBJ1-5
TGTGCCAGCAGCCCTAGACAGGACCGCAATCAGCCCCAGCATTTT
CASSPRQDRNQPQHF
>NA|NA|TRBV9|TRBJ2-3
TGTGCCAGCAGCCCCTCGGGTGGACACCTTTTTGATACGCAGTATTTT
CASSPSGGHLFDTQYF
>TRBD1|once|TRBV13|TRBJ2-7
TGTGCCAGCAGCTCCGTAGCCCAAAACCGGGACAGGGGGCTGGACGAGCAGTACTTC
CASSSVAQNRDRGLDEQYF
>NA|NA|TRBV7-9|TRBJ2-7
TGTGCCAGCAGCTTCCACTTTAACGAGCAGTACTTC
CASSFHFNEQYF
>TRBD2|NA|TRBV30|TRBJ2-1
TGTGCCTGGAGTCTGTTAGCGGGGGGGTCCTACAATGAGCAGTTCTTC
CAWSLLAGGSYNEQFF
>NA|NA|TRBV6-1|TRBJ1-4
TGTGCCAGCAGTGAAGAATTTGGGACACTTGAAAAACTGTTTTTT
CASSEEFGTLEKLFF
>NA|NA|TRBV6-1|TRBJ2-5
TGTGCCAGCAGTGGGACCGGGGCGAGGGAGACCCAGTACTTC
CASSGTGARETQYF
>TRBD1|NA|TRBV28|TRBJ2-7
TGTGCCAGCAGTATCCCCTCGGGACAGTCCTACGAGCAGTACTTC
CASSIPSGQSYEQYF
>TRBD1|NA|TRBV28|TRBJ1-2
TGTGCCAGCATCCTGACAGGGGCGGGGGGAGGTGGCTACACCTTC
CASILTGAGGGGYTF
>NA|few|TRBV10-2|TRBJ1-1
TGCGCCAGCAGTGATGACCTGGGGAACACTGAAGCTTTCTTT
CASSDDLGNTEAFF
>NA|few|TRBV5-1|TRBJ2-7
TGCGCCAGCAGCTTGGAGGGCCTTGCTGGGGGCGAGCAGTACTTC
CASSLEGLAGGEQYF
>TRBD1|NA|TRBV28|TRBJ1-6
TGTGCCAGCAGTTCGCCGGGACAGGGGTTTTTTGGCTCACCCCTCCACTTT
CASSSPGQGFFGSPLHF
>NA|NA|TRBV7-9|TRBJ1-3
TGTGCCAGCAGCTCCGACGGAATCAACACCATATATTTT
CASSSDGINTIYF
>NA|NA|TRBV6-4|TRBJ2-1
TGTGCCAGCAGTTCAGGGGATTACAATGAGCAGTTCTTC
CASSSGDYNEQFF
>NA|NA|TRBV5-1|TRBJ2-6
TGCGCCAGCAGCCCTACAGGGAGTGGGGCCAACGTCCTGACTTTC
CASSPTGSGANVLTF
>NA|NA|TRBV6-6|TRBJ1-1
TGTGCCAGCAGTTACAAGGGGGGGGACACTGAAGCTTTCTTT
CASSYKGGDTEAFF
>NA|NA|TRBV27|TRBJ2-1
TGTGCCAGCAGTATTCTCAGGGGTGAGCAGTTCTTC
CASSILRGEQFF
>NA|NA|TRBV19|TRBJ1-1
TGTGCCAGTAGTATACGAGGGGTGGGCACTGAAGCTTTCTTT
CASSIRGVGTEAFF
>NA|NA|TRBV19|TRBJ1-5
TGTGCCAGTACCACTGCCGCTTATAGCAATCAGCCCCAGCATTTT
CASTTAAYSNQPQHF
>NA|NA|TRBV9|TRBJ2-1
TGTGCCAGCAGCGTAGAGACCCCGGCCGGTGAGCAGTTCTTC
CASSVETPAGEQFF
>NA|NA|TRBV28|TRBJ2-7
TGTGCCAGCAGTTTAACAGGCGACGAGCAGTACTTC
CASSLTGDEQYF
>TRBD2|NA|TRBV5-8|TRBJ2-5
TGTGCCAGCAGCTTGGGGCTAGCGGGGATTTCCCAAGAGACCCAGTACTTC
CASSLGLAGISQETQYF
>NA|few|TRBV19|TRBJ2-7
TGTGCCAGTAGTATCCAGGGAACCTACGAGCAGTACTTC
CASSIQGTYEQYF
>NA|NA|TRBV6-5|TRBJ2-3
TGTGCCAGCAGTTACGGTCGGGGGACCACAGATACGCAGTATTTT
CASSYGRGTTDTQYF